This T cell receptor (beta chain) was retrieved from a study of blood T cell repertoires in COVID-19. Study summary: COVID-19 samples collected from the United States, Italy and Spain covered acute and convalescent phases.

Assay: immunoSEQ multiplex PCR; the TCRdb copy retains only in-frame clones and omits some. This table holds some 89,000 clones, 90% found once. Looked up from germline, CDR1 is SGHTS and CDR2 is YDEGEE. The V gene lost 1 base and the J gene lost 1 base, with 11 bases spanning the gap. CDR3 length equals 16 residues. Sample: peripheral blood. This chain uses TRBV5-8 with TRBJ1-4; no definite D call. The origin of this receptor is a man in his sixties with acute or convalescent COVID-19. CDR3 nucleotides: TGTGCCAGCAGCTTGATCTTGGGCGTAACTAATGAAAAACTGTTTTTT. Its protein product is CASSLILGVTNEKLFF.